These 7 T cell receptor beta chains came from one sample sequenced in a study of T cell repertoires in cytomegalovirus infection. Using its own MiXCR run on the reads, TCRdb lists one record per CDR3 protein. The sample includes about 700,000 distinct CDR3 sequences, around 32% seen only once; the top ten take approximately 18%. These receptors' antigens are unknown. The input for sequencing was cultured PBMCs, taken from culture after CMV antigen stimulation. All receptors derive from a human donor in good health (CMV status not recorded). Some clones in this sample may be carry-over from other donors' samples.

This clonotype was seen more than once but under ten times. The rearrangement uses TRBV4-1 and TRBJ2-7; the match to TRBD1 covers 9 bases. The germline CDR1 and CDR2 sequences are MGHRA and YSYEKL. The CDR3 has 13 residues. J gave up 5 bases and V 4 bases, and 3 bases lay outside the gene matches. In DNA, the CDR3 is TGCGCCAGCAGCCTTACAGGGGGCGACGAGCAGTACTTC. Translation: CASSLTGGDEQYF.

This rearrangement joins TRBV15 to TRBJ1-5; D is ambiguous. Trimming stripped 0 bases from V and 4 bases from J, with 10 bases between. Germline CDR1 reads LNHNV; CDR2 reads YYDKDF (reference sequence). The length of the CDR3 is 15 residues. CDR3 DNA sequence: TGTGCCACCAGCAGAGATTGGACGGAAAATCAGCCCCAGCATTTT. Protein: CATSRDWTENQPQHF. The full variable domain, in which reference TRBV15 and TRBJ1-5 provide the parts outside the CDR3, is DAMVIQNPRYQVTQFGKPVTLSCSQTLNHNVMYWYQQKSSQAPKLLFHYYDKDFNNEADTPDNFQSRRPNTSFCFLDIRSPGLGDTAMYLCATSRDWTENQPQHFGDGTRLSIL.

V usage is TRBV5-4 and J usage is TRBJ2-3, with D possibly being TRBD2 (5 bases). This CDR3 has 14 amino acids. The germline V gene encodes CDR1 SGHNT and CDR2 YYREEE (reference sequence). V lost 4 bases and J 4 bases, leaving 13 bases between the germline ends. Written as DNA, the CDR3 is TGTGCCAGCAGCCCGGCTAGCATTCCAGATACGCAGTATTTT. Protein product: CASSPASIPDTQYF.

The J gene is TRBJ2-1, the V gene TRBV2; D gene uncertain. Trimming took 6 bases from V and 9 from J, leaving 12 bases between them. The germline CDR1 and CDR2 sequences are SNHLY and FYNNEI. The CDR3 contains 12 residues. The CDR3 nucleotides are TGTGCCAGCAGGGTTTCCATCGGTGAGCAGTTCTTC. This translates into CASRVSIGEQFF.

The rearrangement joins TRBV10-3 to TRBJ1-3; no definite D call. Germline V gene data show CDR1 as ENHRY and CDR2 as SYGVKD. V was shortened by 4 bases and J by 4 bases, with 17 bases between the two germline ends. The length of the CDR3 is 16 residues. The CDR3, as DNA: TGTGCCATCAGTGTGGGCCTTGGAGGCTCCGGAAACACCATATATTTT. Translation gives CAISVGLGGSGNTIYF.

This clonotype was counted a few times. V usage is TRBV19 and J usage is TRBJ1-2, with 9 bases lining up with TRBD1. V was pared by 3 bases and J by 4 bases, with 3 bases of the junction left unmatched. Germline lookup yields CDR1 LNHDA and CDR2 SQIVND (reference sequence). The CDR3 totals 14 residues. CDR3 residues: CASSITGGVYGYTF. The DNA of the CDR3 is TGTGCCAGTAGTATCACAGGGGGCGTCTATGGCTACACCTTC.

CDR3 in amino acids: CASSFPATGEGYTF. The CDR3, as DNA: TGTGCCAGCAGCTTCCCGGCCACAGGGGAAGGCTACACCTTC. The rearrangement links TRBV7-4 to TRBJ1-2; 7 positions agree with TRBD1. The CDR3 contains 14 residues. The germline CDR1 and CDR2 sequences are SGHVT and SQSDAQ. V gave up 3 bases and J gave up 8 bases; unmatched junction bases: 9.